This T cell receptor (beta chain) stems from a study of blood T cells in healthy people across ages (dated by TCRdb to the mid-2010s). Some background on the complete study: In model experiments, template switching captured roughly one uniquely barcoded TCR beta cDNA molecule for every two T cells. The study measured age-related changes in TCR beta repertoire diversity using deep sequencing normalized with unique cDNA molecular identifiers. The donors were split into four age groups: young (average 16 years), middle-aged (roughly 42), aged (more than 60) and long-lived (under 90). To avoid experimental bias, donors of different ages were randomly spread across the sequencing lanes. Using the same blood draw, the study looked at two additional independent replicas of 1 million unique cDNA reads for two donors, one aged 18 to 30 and the other aged 80 or older. Results the study describes overall, beyond this receptor: There was a strong correlation between observed TCR beta diversity and the percentage of naive T cells measured by flow cytometry. Observed TCR beta diversity per million T cells fell roughly linearly with age, and a significant reduction was already apparent by age roughly 40. The CMV infection status of donors was not known, potentially confounding age-related changes in expanded clonotypes. Because profiling used bulk unsorted PBMCs, naive and antigen-experienced compartments could not be compared conclusively. Estimates of total diversity based on one million sequenced T cells were regarded as lower bounds and as underestimates. Compared with the aged group, the long-lived group had more naive CD4+ T cells, fewer expanded clones and increased TCR diversity, suggesting age selection.

The CDR3 runs 20 amino acids, cysteine and phenylalanine included. Only the CDR3 region is kept as DNA, spanning 60 bases read in frame from base 1. The V and J ends are trimmed by 0 bases and 0 bases, leaving 24 bases between them. CDR1 and CDR2 (MNHEY, SVGAGI) derive from the germline V gene. Library preparation employed 5' RACE. The instrument given in TCRdb is Illumina HiSeq 2500. The second PCR ran for roughly 7 to 11 cycles and used a J-beta primer mix along with a sample-barcoded 5' primer. Each TCR beta cDNA molecule received a unique molecular identifier from a template-switch 5' adaptor carrying 12 random nucleotides. Each sample yielded at least 2.5 million CDR3-containing paired-end reads. First-strand cDNA was synthesized from all RNA with the Mint cDNA synthesis kit, primed by a TRBC-specific oligonucleotide. Following uracil-DNA glycosylase treatment, a first 18-cycle PCR with universal primers M1SS and BC2_uni_R was performed on all cDNA. Concerning the study's data processing: Normalization of each sample was performed by random selection of 1 million high-quality reads, each carrying a distinct molecular identifier. Reads sharing molecular identifiers were discarded rather than binned into consensus sequences. MiTCR, run with a Q25 quality threshold and the strictest error-elimination algorithm, handled CDR3 identification, clonotype clustering and error correction. Lower-bound total TCR beta diversity was estimated with a nonparametric unseen species model using Euler transformation. TCRdb reran the public reads through fastp at Q25 and MiXCR, keeping productive beta chains. Every CDR3 protein is listed once, alongside the most common genes and DNA of its rows. These V and J calls are TCRdb output, not the study's own analysis. The sample table holds around 1.7 million distinct CDR3 sequences, of which 28% were seen once. The top ten clones comprise over 7% of the sample.

The 39 donors, aged about 6 to 95 years, were systemically healthy Caucasian individuals from Russia. Each donor gave about 9.2 milliliters of peripheral blood, drawn into EDTA-treated Vacutainer tubes. Ficoll-Paque density-gradient centrifugation was used to isolate PBMCs, with at least 7 million per sample. Total RNA was extracted from PBMCs with Trizol reagent, with at least 6 micrograms obtained per sample. For every donor, flow cytometry on a PBMC aliquot measured the percentage of naive CD45RAhigh/CD27high T cells. In this sample, this clonotype turned up a few times. No cognate antigen has been identified for it. No quality values exist for individual bases; no much larger clone is one base distant.

Recombination joined TRBV6-5 with TRBJ2-7; a weak D assignment points to TRBD1 (6 bases agree). The clonotype comes from a woman in her thirties in good health. The sample consisted of blood. The nucleotides read TGTGCCAGCAGTTACTCGACCGGGACAACTCATGTCCCAAGCTCCTACGAGCAGTACTTC. Its translation reads: CASSYSTGTTHVPSSYEQYF.